Listed below are T cell receptor beta chains from one sample, sequenced in a study of beta chain features in type 1 diabetes. The table came from immunoSEQ multiplex PCR; TCRdb's copy has only in-frame clones and leaves some out. The sample lists 450,000 to 550,000 clones, 30% occurring once. Specimen: naive CD4+ T cells from blood. Receptor source: a man between 18 and 35 years old in good health. Both conserved end residues are part of each CDR3. Each record gives: D gene, V gene, clone size, J gene, CDR3 DNA, CDR3 protein. A D gene is named only where the DNA matches it firmly. Where a row states a size, it is once, few, many or the class of an expanded clone; other rows omit it.

-	TRBV28	few	TRBJ2-1	TGTGCCAGCAGTCAACTGGACCAGTACAATGAGCAGTTCTTC	CASSQLDQYNEQFF
-	TRBV29-1	few	TRBJ1-2	TGCAGCGTGCCGGACGCTAACTATGGCTACACCTTC	CSVPDANYGYTF
-	TRBV9	few	TRBJ2-1	TGTGCCAGCAGCCCGTGGACGGGGTACAATGAGCAGTTCTTC	CASSPWTGYNEQFF
-	TRBV29-1	few	TRBJ1-2	TGCAGCGTTTATCAGTACGGCTACACCTTC	CSVYQYGYTF
-	TRBV19	-	TRBJ2-1	TGTGCCAGCCACAGGGGGAGGGACAATGAGCAGTTCTTC	CASHRGRDNEQFF
-	TRBV6-5	-	TRBJ2-3	TGTGCCAGCAGTTGGACACCCTCTAGCACAGATACGCAGTATTTT	CASSWTPSSTDTQYF
-	TRBV7-2	-	TRBJ1-1	TGTGCCAGCAGCCTCGGCGGCGGACTCAACACTGAAGCTTTCTTT	CASSLGGGLNTEAFF
TRBD2	TRBV4-3	few	TRBJ2-3	TGCGCCAGCAGCCAGGGGGCACTAGCGGGAGGGCCCACAGATACGCAGTATTTT	CASSQGALAGGPTDTQYF
-	TRBV14	-	TRBJ2-6	TGTGCCAGCAGCCAAGCTACCGCCGCCATCTCTGGGGCCAACGTCCTGACTTTC	CASSQATAAISGANVLTF
-	TRBV30	-	TRBJ1-2	TGTGCCTGGGCGACACTTTATGGCTACACCTTC	CAWATLYGYTF
TRBD2	TRBV19	-	TRBJ2-5	TGTGCCAGTAGTATAGGAGTAGCGGGAGGGCGAGAGACCCAGTACTTC	CASSIGVAGGRETQYF
-	TRBV29-1	few	TRBJ2-7	TGCAGCGTTGAAATGGGTCACCTCTCCTACGAGCAGTACTTC	CSVEMGHLSYEQYF
TRBD1	TRBV5-6	-	TRBJ2-4	TGTGCCAGCAGCTTCTCGTATGGACAGGGTGCCTCCAAAAACATTCAGTACTTC	CASSFSYGQGASKNIQYF
-	TRBV5-1	-	TRBJ2-5	TGCGCCAGCAGTTCCCAGGGTCAACAAGAGACCCAGTACTTC	CASSSQGQQETQYF
-	TRBV5-4	-	TRBJ2-7	TGTGCCATAGCTAGCGCCTCCTACGAGCAGTACTTC	CAIASASYEQYF
-	TRBV29-1	few	TRBJ2-6	TGCAGCGTTGAACTAGGGACTGGGGCCAACGTCCTGACTTTC	CSVELGTGANVLTF
TRBD1	TRBV27	-	TRBJ2-5	TGTGCCAGCAGAGTACAGGGGGCGCGCCAAGAGACCCAGTACTTC	CASRVQGARQETQYF
-	TRBV7-9	-	TRBJ2-7	TGTGCCAGCAGCTCCGAGTGGGCCGAGCAGTACTTC	CASSSEWAEQYF
TRBD1	TRBV5-4	-	TRBJ1-1	TGTGCCAGCAGCTCCGACAGGGAAACTGAAGCTTTCTTT	CASSSDRETEAFF
TRBD2	TRBV4-2	few	TRBJ2-7	TGTGCCAGCAGCCAAGTGGCTAGCGGGAGCTACGAGCAGTACTTC	CASSQVASGSYEQYF
-	TRBV30	-	TRBJ2-5	TGTGCCTGGAGTGGTGACTGGGGGACCCAGTACTTC	CAWSGDWGTQYF
-	TRBV4-1	few	TRBJ2-1	TGCGCCAGCAGCCAAGATTCGTGGAGTTCCGACAACAATGAGCAGTTCTTC	CASSQDSWSSDNNEQFF
-	TRBV7-9	-	TRBJ1-4	TGTGCCAGCAGCTTATCCGTTAATGAAAAACTGTTTTTT	CASSLSVNEKLFF